The 2 T cell receptor beta chains listed next were all sequenced from one sample in a study of beta chain features in type 1 diabetes. Every isolated RNA sample was fully reverse transcribed, so sequencing captured expressed TCRB transcripts. Sequencing used immunoSEQ multiplex PCR; TCRdb keeps in-frame clones, though not all of them. Of under 900,000 clones listed, 17% are singletons. Sequences were obtained from naive CD4+ T cells from blood. All receptors derive from a woman aged 18-29 years in good health.

This clone appeared a few times. A read error may produce the germline difference seen at one junction end. This chain links TRBV7-9 with TRBJ2-3, with D uncertain. The CDR3 is made up of 15 amino acids. Germline V gene lookup returns CDR1 SEHNR and CDR2 FQNEAQ (reference sequence). DNA for the CDR3: TGTGCCAGCAGCTTAGCGGATAAAACCACAGATGCGCAGTATTTT. This gives the protein CASSLADKTTDAQYF.

This clone was seen only a few times. The rearrangement joins TRBV13 to TRBJ1-1; no reliable D call. In germline, CDR1 is PRHDT, CDR2 FYEKMQ (reference sequence). The ends were cut back, 3 bases at V and 1 base at J, with 15 bases in the middle. This CDR3 region has 16 residues. The chain's CDR3 is CASSFSRGISNTEAFF. The CDR3 coding sequence is TGTGCCAGCAGCTTTTCCCGCGGCATTTCGAACACTGAAGCTTTCTTT.